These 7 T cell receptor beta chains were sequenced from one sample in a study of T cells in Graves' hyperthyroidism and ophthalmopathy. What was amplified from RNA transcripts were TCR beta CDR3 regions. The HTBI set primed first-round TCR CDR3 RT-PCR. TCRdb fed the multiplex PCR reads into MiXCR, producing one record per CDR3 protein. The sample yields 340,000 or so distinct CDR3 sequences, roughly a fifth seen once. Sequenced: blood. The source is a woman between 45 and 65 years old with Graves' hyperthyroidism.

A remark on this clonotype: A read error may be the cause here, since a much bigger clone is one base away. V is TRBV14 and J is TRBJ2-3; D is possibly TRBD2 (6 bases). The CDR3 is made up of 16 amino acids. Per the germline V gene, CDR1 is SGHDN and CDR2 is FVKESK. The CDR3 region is CASSPGPSVSIDTQYF. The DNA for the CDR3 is TGTGCCAGCAGCCCAGGACCTAGCGTTAGCATAGATACGCAGTATTTT.

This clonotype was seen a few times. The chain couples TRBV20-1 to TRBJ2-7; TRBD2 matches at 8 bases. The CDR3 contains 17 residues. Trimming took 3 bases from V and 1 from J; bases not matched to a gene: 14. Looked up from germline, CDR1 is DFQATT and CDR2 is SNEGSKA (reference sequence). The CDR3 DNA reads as TGCAGTGCTAGTGAGCTAGCGGGTAGCGTAGGGTCCTACGAGCAGTACTTC. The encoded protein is CSASELAGSVGSYEQYF.

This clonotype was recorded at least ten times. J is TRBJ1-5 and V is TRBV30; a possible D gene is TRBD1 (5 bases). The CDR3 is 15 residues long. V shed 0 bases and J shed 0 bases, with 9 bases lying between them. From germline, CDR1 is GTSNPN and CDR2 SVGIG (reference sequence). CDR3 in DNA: TGTGCCTGGAGTGTTGGGGCAGGTAGCAATCAGCCCCAGCATTTT. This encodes CAWSVGAGSNQPQHF.

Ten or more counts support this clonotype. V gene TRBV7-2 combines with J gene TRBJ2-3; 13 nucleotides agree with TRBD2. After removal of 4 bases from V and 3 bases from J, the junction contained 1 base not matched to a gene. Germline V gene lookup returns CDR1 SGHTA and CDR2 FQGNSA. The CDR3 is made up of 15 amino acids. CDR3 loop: CASSSGLAGTDTQYF. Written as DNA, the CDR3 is TGTGCCAGCAGCTCGGGACTAGCGGGAACAGATACGCAGTATTTT.

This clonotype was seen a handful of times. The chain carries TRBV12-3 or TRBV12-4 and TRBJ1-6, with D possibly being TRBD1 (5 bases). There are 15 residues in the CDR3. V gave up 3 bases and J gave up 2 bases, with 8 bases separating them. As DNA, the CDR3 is TGTGCCAGCAGTTTCGTAGGGGCCTATAATTCACCCCTCCACTTT. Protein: CASSFVGAYNSPLHF.

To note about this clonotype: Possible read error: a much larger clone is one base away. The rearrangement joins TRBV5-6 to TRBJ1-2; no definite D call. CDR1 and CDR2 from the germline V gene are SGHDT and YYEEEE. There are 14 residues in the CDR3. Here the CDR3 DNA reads TGTGTCAGCAGCTCAGTCCGTGAGGACTATGGCTACACCTTC. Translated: CVSSSVREDYGYTF.

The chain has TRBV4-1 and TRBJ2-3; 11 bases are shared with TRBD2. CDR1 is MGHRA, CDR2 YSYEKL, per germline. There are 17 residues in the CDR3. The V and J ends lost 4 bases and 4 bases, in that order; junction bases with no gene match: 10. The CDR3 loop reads CASSPATSGRVSDTQYF. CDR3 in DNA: TGCGCCAGCAGCCCAGCTACTAGCGGGAGAGTATCAGATACGCAGTATTTT.